The clone carrying this TCR beta chain was found a few times. V gave up 2 bases and J gave up 4 bases, with 11 bases separating them. Germline CDR1 and CDR2: MDHEN and SYDVKM. CDR3 size: 14 residues. The source of the sample is a study of T-cell reconstitution after alpha-beta-depleted transplantation in children. The library targeted TCRbeta and was prepared with unique molecular identifiers. MiXCR, applied by TCRdb to the PCR reads, yields one record per CDR3 protein. The sample includes hundreds of thousands of distinct CDR3 sequences, around 13% of them seen just once. The chain is built from TRBV28 and TRBJ1-1; D unclear. The sequencing here drew on PBMCs from the stem cell graft donor, taken from the stem cell graft. The receptor was derived from a human donor who donated a stem cell graft to a child with combined immunodeficiency. The CDR3 sequence is CASSLTGVPTEAFF. Here the CDR3 DNA reads TGTGCCAGCAGTTTAACCGGGGTGCCCACTGAAGCTTTCTTT. Complete variable domain (other parts from reference TRBV28 and TRBJ1-1): DVKVTQSSRYLVKRTGEKVFLECVQDMDHENMFWYRQDPGLGLRLIYFSYDVKMKEKGDIPEGYSVSREKKERFSLILESASTNQTSMYLCASSLTGVPTEAFFGQGTRLTVV.